The 9 T cell receptor beta chains below come from one sample, sequenced in a study of T cell repertoires in cytomegalovirus infection. Each CDR3 protein is one row after TCRdb ran MiXCR on the reads. The data show a few hundred thousand distinct CDR3 sequences, about 39% seen once. These receptors lack a known antigen. Sequencing used cultured PBMCs, obtained from culture after CMV antigen stimulation. These receptors originate from a human donor in good health (CMV status not recorded). Some clones in this sample may be carry-over from other donors' samples.

This clonotype was counted at least ten times. The chain employs TRBV7-9 and TRBJ1-3; D gene uncertain. Trimming stripped 2 bases from V and 0 bases from J, with 11 bases between. Germline loops: CDR1 SEHNR, CDR2 FQNEAQ (reference sequence). This CDR3 has 16 amino acids. CDR3 sequence reads: CASSLSRAASGNTIYF. CDR3 coding DNA: TGTGCCAGCAGCTTATCTAGGGCAGCCTCTGGAAACACCATATATTTT.

This clonotype was seen repeatedly, ten times or more. V gene TRBV6-1 combines with J gene TRBJ2-1; possible D gene TRBD2, 5 bases. This CDR3 is 12 amino acids long. The ends were cut back, 5 bases at V and 9 bases at J, with 11 bases in the middle. Germline assignment: CDR1 MNHNS and CDR2 SASEGT. CDR3 amino acids: CASSFVGGEQFF. The DNA for the CDR3 is TGTGCCAGCAGTTTTGTAGGAGGTGAGCAGTTCTTC.

V gene TRBV4-3 combines with J gene TRBJ2-1; 13 nucleotides agree with TRBD2. This CDR3 contains 15 residues. CDR1 is LGHNA and CDR2 is YSLEER in the germline V gene. Trimming at V came to 1 base and at J to 13 bases, leaving 7 bases not matched to a gene. CDR3 amino acids: CASSQVGLAGLPQFF. The CDR3 DNA is TGCGCCAGCAGCCAAGTGGGACTAGCGGGACTTCCCCAGTTCTTC.

This clonotype showed up just a few times. V usage is TRBV6-1 and J usage is TRBJ1-6, with a tentative D call TRBD1 (6 bases). This CDR3 comprises 14 residues. With 3 bases removed from V and 9 bases from J, the gap between germline ends came to 12 bases. Germline CDR1 MNHNS, CDR2 SASEGT. This CDR3 reads CASSEGTGLSPLHF. In nucleotides, the CDR3 is TGTGCCAGCAGTGAGGGAACAGGGCTTTCACCCCTCCACTTT.

V is TRBV5-6 and J is TRBJ2-7; TRBD2 agrees at 9 bases. CDR3 length equals 19 residues. J was trimmed by 4 bases and V by 6 bases; bases with no gene match: 23. Germline V CDR1 and CDR2: SGHDT, YYEEEE. As DNA, the CDR3 is TGTGCCAGCACCATGGGGGGGAGTTGGCGGGAGGGCCGGGGGTACGAGCAGTACTTC. The encoded protein is CASTMGGSWREGRGYEQYF.

This chain links TRBV12-3 or TRBV12-4 with TRBJ2-6, with a possible D match to TRBD2 (5 bases). Trimming took 1 base from V and 4 from J, leaving 8 bases between them. This CDR3 contains 15 residues. DNA of the CDR3: TGTGCCAGCAGTTTAGTCGGGAAAGGGGCCAACGTCCTGACTTTC. Translating it yields CASSLVGKGANVLTF.

This chain connects TRBV25-1 to TRBJ1-1; D is perhaps TRBD1 (5 bases). The CDR3 consists of 14 residues. V was trimmed by 4 bases and J by 6 bases, leaving 15 bases between them. Germline V gene sequence: CDR1 MGHDK, CDR2 SYGVNS. CDR3 region: CASSVGGVSAEAFF. CDR3 in DNA: TGTGCCAGCAGTGTTGGGGGGGTTAGCGCTGAAGCTTTCTTT.

The chain couples TRBV11-2 to TRBJ2-2, with TRBD1 matching 11 bases. The CDR3 is 17 amino acids. The J segment lost 3 bases and the V segment lost 3 bases, leaving 6 bases of the junction unmatched. CDR1 is SGHAT, CDR2 FQNNGV, per germline. The CDR3 bases are TGTGCCAGCAGCTTTTGGATGGGACAGGGGGACACCGGGGAGCTGTTTTTT. It is translated as CASSFWMGQGDTGELFF.

V gene TRBV6-6 combines with J gene TRBJ1-6, with 7 bases fitting TRBD1. The CDR3 has 16 residues. The V and J ends lost 6 bases and 14 bases, in that order; junction bases with no gene match: 19. From germline, CDR1 is MNHNY and CDR2 SVGAGI (reference sequence). DNA of the CDR3: TGTGCCAGCAGCCATCCAAGCCGGACAGGCCCAGGTTCCCTCCACTTT. Its protein is CASSHPSRTGPGSLHF.